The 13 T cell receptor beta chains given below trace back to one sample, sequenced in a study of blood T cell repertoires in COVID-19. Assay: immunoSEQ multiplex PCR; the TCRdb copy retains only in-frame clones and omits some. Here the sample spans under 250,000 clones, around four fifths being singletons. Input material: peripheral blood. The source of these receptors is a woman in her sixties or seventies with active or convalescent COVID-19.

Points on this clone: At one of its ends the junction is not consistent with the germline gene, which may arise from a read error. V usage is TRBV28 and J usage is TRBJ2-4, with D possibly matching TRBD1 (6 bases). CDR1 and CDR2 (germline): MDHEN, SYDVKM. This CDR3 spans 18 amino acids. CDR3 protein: CVSSRPKQGSGTKNIQYF. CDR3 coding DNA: TGTGTCAGCAGTCGACCAAAACAGGGTTCAGGTACCAAAAACATTCAGTACTTC.

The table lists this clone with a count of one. The CDR3 bases are TGTGCCATCAGACCGGGACAGGGGAGCACAGATACGCAGTATTTT. Translating it yields CAIRPGQGSTDTQYF. The chain joins TRBV10-3 to TRBJ2-3; 10 nucleotides line up with TRBD1. The V gene's germline CDR1 is ENHRY and CDR2 SYGVKD. The CDR3 runs to 15 residues. The trim removed 6 bases at V and 0 bases at J, leaving 3 bases unmatched.

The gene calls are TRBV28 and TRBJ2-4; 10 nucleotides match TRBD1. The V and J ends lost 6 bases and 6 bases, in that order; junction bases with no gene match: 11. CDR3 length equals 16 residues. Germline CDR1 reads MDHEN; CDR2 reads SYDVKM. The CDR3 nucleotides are TGTGCCAGCAGCCAAATGCGGAGACAGGGGGCAAACATTCAGTACTTC. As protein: CASSQMRRQGANIQYF.

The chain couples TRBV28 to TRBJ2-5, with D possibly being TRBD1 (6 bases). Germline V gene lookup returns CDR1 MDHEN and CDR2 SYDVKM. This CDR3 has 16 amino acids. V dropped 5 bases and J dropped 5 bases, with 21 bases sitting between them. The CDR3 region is CASSPLASQGWETQYF. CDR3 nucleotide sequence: TGTGCCAGCAGTCCACTCGCGTCGCAGGGGTGGGAGACCCAGTACTTC.

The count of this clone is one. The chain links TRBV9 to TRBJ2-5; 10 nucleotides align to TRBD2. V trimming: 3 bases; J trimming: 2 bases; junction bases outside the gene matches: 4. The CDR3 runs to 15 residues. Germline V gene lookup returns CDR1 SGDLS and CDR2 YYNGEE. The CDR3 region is CASSAAGLAQETQYF. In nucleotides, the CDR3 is TGTGCCAGCAGCGCCGCGGGACTAGCGCAAGAGACCCAGTACTTC. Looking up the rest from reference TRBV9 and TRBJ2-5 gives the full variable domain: DSGVTQTPKHLITATGQRVTLRCSPRSGDLSVYWYQQSLDQGLQFLIQYYNGEERAKGNILERFSAQQFPDLHSELNLSSLELGDSALYFCASSAAGLAQETQYFGPGTRLLVL.

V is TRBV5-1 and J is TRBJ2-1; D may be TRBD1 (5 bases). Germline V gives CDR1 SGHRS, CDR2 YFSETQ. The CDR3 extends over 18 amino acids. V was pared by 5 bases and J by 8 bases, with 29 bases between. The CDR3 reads CASSSQGSPAPSWDEQFF. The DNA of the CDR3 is TGCGCCAGCAGTTCTCAGGGTTCCCCGGCTCCATCTTGGGATGAGCAGTTCTTC.

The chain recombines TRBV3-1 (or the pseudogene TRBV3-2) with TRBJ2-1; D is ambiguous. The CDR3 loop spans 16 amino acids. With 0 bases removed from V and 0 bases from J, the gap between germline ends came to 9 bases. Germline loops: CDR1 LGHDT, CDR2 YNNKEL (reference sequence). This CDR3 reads CASSQDLGSSYNEQFF. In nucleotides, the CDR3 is TGTGCCAGCAGCCAAGATCTTGGCAGCTCCTACAATGAGCAGTTCTTC.

In nucleotides, the CDR3 is TGTGCCAGTAGTAGAAGACAGGGGCAGTTGCCCCAGCATTTT. It specifies CASSRRQGQLPQHF. The chain links TRBV19 to TRBJ1-5; 8 bases map to TRBD1. Germline V gene sequence: CDR1 LNHDA, CDR2 SQIVND (reference sequence). The CDR3 has 14 amino acids. V was pared by 4 bases and J by 9 bases, with 8 bases of the junction left unmatched.

Written as DNA, the CDR3 is TGTGCCAGCCGGGAGGGGATGGTTAACTATGGCTACACCTTC. It codes for CASREGMVNYGYTF. This chain connects TRBV2 to TRBJ1-2; possibly TRBD1 for D (5 bases). The CDR3 consists of 14 residues. V was cut by 8 bases and J by 1 base, with 14 bases left in between. From germline, CDR1 is SNHLY and CDR2 FYNNEI.

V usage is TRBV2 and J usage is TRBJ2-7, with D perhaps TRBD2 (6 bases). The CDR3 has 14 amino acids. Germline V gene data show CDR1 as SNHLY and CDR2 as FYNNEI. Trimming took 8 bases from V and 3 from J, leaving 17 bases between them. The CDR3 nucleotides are TGTGCCAGCCAGAGGGATTCGGAGGGCTACGAGCAGTACTTC. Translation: CASQRDSEGYEQYF.

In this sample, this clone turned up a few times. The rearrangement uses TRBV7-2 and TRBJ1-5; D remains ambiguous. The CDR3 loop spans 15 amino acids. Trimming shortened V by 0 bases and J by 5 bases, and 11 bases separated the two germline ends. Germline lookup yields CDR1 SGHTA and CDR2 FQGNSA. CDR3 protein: CASSLASGRDQPQHF. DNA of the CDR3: TGTGCCAGCAGCTTAGCCAGCGGGAGGGATCAGCCCCAGCATTTT.

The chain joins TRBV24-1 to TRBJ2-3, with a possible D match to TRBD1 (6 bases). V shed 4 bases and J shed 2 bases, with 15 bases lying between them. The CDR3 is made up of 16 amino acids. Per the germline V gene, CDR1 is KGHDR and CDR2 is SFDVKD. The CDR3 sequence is CATSDNRDMDTDTQYF. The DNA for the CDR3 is TGTGCCACCAGTGACAACCGGGACATGGACACAGATACGCAGTATTTT.

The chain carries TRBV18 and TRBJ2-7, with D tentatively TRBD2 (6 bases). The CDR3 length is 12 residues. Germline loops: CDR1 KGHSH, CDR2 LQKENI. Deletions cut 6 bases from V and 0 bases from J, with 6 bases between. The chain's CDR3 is CASSGSSYEQYF. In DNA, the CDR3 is TGTGCCAGCTCCGGGAGCTCCTACGAGCAGTACTTC. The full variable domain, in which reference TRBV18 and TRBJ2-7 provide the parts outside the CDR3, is NAGVMQNPRHLVRRRGQEARLRCSPMKGHSHVYWYRQLPEEGLKFMVYLQKENIIDESGMPKERFSAEFPKEGPSILRIQQVVRGDSAAYFCASSGSSYEQYFGPGTRLTVT.